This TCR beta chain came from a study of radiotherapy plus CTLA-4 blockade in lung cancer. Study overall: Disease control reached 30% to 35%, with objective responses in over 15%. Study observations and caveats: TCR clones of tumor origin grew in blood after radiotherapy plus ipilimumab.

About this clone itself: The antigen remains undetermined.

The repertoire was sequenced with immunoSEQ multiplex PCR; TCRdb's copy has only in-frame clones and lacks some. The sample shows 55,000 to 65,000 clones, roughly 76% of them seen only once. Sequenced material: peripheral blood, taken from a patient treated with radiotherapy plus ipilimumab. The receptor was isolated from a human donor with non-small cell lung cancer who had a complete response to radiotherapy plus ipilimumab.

DNA of the CDR3: TGTGCCAGCAGCAGAGGGTCCAGGGGGCTCAACTACGAGCAGTACTTC. Its translation: CASSRGSRGLNYEQYF. The chain is built from TRBV7-8 and TRBJ2-7, with 8 bases fitting TRBD1. The junction had 12 bases not matched to a gene; V was cut back by 5 bases and J by 3 bases. Germline V gives CDR1 SGHVS, CDR2 FQNEAQ. The length of the CDR3 is 16 residues.